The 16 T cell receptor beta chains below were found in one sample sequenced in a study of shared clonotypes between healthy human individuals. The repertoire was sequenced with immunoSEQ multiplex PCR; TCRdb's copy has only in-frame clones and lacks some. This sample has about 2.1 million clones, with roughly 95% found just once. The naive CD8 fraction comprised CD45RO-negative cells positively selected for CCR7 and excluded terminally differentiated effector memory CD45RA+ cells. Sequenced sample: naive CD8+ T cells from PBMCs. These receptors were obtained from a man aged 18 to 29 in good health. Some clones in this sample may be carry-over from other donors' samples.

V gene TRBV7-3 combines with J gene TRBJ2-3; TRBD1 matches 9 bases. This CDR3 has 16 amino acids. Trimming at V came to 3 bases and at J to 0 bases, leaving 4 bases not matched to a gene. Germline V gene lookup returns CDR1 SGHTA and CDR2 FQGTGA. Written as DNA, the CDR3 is TGTGCCAGCAGCTTCGGACAGGGGACTAGCACAGATACGCAGTATTTT. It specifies CASSFGQGTSTDTQYF.

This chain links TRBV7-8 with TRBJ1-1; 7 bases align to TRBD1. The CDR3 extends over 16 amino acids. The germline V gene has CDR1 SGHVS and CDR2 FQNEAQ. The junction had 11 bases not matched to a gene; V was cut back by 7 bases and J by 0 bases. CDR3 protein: CASTYTPGQMNTEAFF. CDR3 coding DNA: TGTGCCAGCACCTATACCCCGGGACAGATGAACACTGAAGCTTTCTTT.

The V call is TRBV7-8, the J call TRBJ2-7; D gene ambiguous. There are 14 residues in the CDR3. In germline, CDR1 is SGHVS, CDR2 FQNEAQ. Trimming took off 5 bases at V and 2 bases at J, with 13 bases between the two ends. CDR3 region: CASSPTDSPYEQYF. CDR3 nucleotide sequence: TGTGCCAGCAGCCCGACCGATTCACCCTACGAGCAGTACTTC.

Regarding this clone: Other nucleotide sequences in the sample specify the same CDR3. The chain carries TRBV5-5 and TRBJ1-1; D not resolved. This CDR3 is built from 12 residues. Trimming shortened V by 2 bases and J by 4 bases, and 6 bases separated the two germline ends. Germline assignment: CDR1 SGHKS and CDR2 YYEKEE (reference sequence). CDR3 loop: CASSLGSTEAFF. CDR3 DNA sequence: TGTGCCAGCAGCTTAGGAAGCACTGAAGCTTTCTTT. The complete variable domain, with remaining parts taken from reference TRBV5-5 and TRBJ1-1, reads DAGVTQSPTHLIKTRGQQVTLRCSPISGHKSVSWYQQVLGQGPQFIFQYYEKEERGRGNFPDRFSARQFPNYSSELNVNALLLGDSALYLCASSLGSTEAFFGQGTRLTVV.

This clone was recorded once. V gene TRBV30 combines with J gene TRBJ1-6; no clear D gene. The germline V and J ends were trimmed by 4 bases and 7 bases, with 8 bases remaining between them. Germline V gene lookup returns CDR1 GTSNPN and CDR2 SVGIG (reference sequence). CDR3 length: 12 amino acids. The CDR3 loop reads CAWTLRNSPLHF. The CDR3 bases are TGTGCCTGGACCCTGCGGAATTCACCCCTCCACTTT.

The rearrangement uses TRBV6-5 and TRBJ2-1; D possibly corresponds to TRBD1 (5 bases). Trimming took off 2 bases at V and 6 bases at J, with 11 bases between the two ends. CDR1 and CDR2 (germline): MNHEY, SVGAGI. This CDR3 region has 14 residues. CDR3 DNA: TGTGCCAGCAGTTACGTAGGGGTGCGCAATGAGCAGTTCTTC. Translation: CASSYVGVRNEQFF.

The CDR3 DNA is TGTGCCAGCAGCTCCGACAGGGAGGGTGTGAACACTGAAGCTTTCTTT. As protein: CASSSDREGVNTEAFF. V and J are TRBV13 and TRBJ1-1, with 7 nucleotides matching TRBD1. The CDR3 has 16 amino acids. Germline CDR1 is PRHDT and CDR2 is FYEKMQ (reference sequence). The V and J ends lost 4 bases and 0 bases, in that order; junction bases with no gene match: 8.

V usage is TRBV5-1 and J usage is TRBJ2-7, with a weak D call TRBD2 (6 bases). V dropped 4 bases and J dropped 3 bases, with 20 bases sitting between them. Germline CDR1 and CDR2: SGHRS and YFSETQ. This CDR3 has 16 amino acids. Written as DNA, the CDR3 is TGCGCCAGCAGCCTGAGGACCGGGACTGTAGTCTACGAGCAGTACTTC. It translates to CASSLRTGTVVYEQYF. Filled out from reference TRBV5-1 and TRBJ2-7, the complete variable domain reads KAGVTQTPRYLIKTRGQQVTLSCSPISGHRSVSWYQQTPGQGLQFLFEYFSETQRNKGNFPGRFSGRQFSNSRSEMNVSTLELGDSALYLCASSLRTGTVVYEQYFGPGTRLTVT.

The CDR3 nucleotides are TGCGCCAGCAACCCTGGGGGCCATGAGCAGTTCTTC. As protein: CASNPGGHEQFF. V gene TRBV5-1 combines with J gene TRBJ2-1; D perhaps matches TRBD1 (6 bases). The V gene's germline CDR1 is SGHRS and CDR2 YFSETQ. The V and J ends lost 6 bases and 8 bases respectively, with 12 bases between them. The CDR3 extends over 12 amino acids.

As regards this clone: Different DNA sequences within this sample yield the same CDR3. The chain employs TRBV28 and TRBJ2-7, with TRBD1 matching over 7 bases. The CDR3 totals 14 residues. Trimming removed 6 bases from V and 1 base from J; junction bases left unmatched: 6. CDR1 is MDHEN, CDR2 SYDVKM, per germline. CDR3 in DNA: TGTGCCAGCAGACTAGACAGGGATTCCTACGAGCAGTACTTC. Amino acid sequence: CASRLDRDSYEQYF.

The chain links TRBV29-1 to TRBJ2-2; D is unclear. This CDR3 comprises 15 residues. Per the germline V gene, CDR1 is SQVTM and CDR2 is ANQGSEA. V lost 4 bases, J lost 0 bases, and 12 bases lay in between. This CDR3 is CSVAGEETNTGELFF. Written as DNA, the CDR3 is TGCAGCGTTGCCGGCGAGGAGACGAACACCGGGGAGCTGTTTTTT.

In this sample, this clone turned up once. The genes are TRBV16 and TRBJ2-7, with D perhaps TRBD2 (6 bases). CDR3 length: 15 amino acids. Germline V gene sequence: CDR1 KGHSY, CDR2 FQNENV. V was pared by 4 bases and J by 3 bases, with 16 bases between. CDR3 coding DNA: TGTGCCAGCAGCCTCCTCCCGGGAGTCGGCTACGAGCAGTACTTC. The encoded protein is CASSLLPGVGYEQYF. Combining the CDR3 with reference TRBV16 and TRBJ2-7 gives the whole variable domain GEEVAQTPKHLVRGEGQKAKLYCAPIKGHSYVFWYQQVLKNEFKFLISFQNENVFDETGMPKERFSAKCLPNSPCSLEIQATKLEDSAVYFCASSLLPGVGYEQYFGPGTRLTVT.

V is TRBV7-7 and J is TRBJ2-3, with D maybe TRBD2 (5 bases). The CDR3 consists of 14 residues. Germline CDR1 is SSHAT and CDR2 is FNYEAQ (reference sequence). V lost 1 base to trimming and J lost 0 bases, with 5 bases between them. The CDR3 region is CASSLGTSTDTQYF. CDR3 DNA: TGTGCCAGCAGCTTAGGGACTAGCACAGATACGCAGTATTTT.

The CDR3 nucleotides are TGTGCCAGCAGCTGGGGGCCGGGACAGGGCTATGGCTACACCTTC. It yields the protein CASSWGPGQGYGYTF. V and J are TRBV5-4 and TRBJ1-2; the match to TRBD1 covers 9 bases. The germline V gene encodes CDR1 SGHNT and CDR2 YYREEE (reference sequence). V was pared by 3 bases and J by 4 bases, with 7 bases of the junction left unmatched. This CDR3 has 15 residues.

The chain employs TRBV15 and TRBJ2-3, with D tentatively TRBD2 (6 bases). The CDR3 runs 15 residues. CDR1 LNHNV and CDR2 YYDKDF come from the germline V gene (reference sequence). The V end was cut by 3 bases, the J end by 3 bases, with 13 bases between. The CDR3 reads CATSSSGSWTDTQYF. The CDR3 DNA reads TGTGCCACCAGCAGTAGCGGATCATGGACAGATACGCAGTATTTT.

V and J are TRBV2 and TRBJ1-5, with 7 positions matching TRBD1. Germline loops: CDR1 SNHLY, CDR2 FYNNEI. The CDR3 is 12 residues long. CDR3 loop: CAGSEGGQPQHF. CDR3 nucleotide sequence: TGTGCGGGTTCGGAAGGGGGCCAGCCCCAGCATTTT.